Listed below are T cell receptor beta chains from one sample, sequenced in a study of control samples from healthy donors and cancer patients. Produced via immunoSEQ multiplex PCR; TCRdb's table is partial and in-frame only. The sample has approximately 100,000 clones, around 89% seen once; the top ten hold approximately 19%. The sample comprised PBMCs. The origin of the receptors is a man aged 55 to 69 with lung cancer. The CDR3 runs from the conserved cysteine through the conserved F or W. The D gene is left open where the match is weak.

CDR3aa: CASSQGFEKLFF; j_gene: TRBJ1-4; d_gene: NA; len: 12; v_gene: TRBV3-1/TRBV3-2
CDR3aa: CASLGQGDTEAFF; j_gene: TRBJ1-1; d_gene: TRBD1; len: 13; v_gene: TRBV10-1
CDR3aa: CASSNGQGAYGYTF; j_gene: TRBJ1-2; d_gene: TRBD1; len: 14; v_gene: TRBV5-4
CDR3aa: CAWSVQDRGVNQPQHF; j_gene: TRBJ1-5; d_gene: TRBD1; len: 16; v_gene: TRBV30
CDR3aa: CASSDRIDNEQFF; j_gene: TRBJ2-1; d_gene: NA; len: 13; v_gene: TRBV2
CDR3aa: CASTSDRSTDTQYF; j_gene: TRBJ2-3; d_gene: NA; len: 14; v_gene: TRBV7-2
CDR3aa: CASTSRVMNTEAFF; j_gene: TRBJ1-1; d_gene: NA; len: 14; v_gene: TRBV11-1
CDR3aa: CAISESVQNTEAFF; j_gene: TRBJ1-1; d_gene: NA; len: 14; v_gene: TRBV10-3
CDR3aa: CASSVTGNYGYTF; j_gene: TRBJ1-2; d_gene: TRBD1; len: 13; v_gene: TRBV5-4
CDR3aa: CASSPETVGGYTF; j_gene: TRBJ1-2; d_gene: NA; len: 13; v_gene: TRBV19
CDR3aa: CASRNQGLSGNTIYF; j_gene: TRBJ1-3; d_gene: NA; len: 15; v_gene: TRBV7-2
CDR3aa: CASSISGQSYGYTF; j_gene: TRBJ1-2; d_gene: TRBD1; len: 14; v_gene: TRBV6-5
CDR3aa: CASSFSLGANQETQYF; j_gene: TRBJ2-5; d_gene: NA; len: 16; v_gene: TRBV11-3
CDR3aa: CASSLIWGVSTYNEQFF; j_gene: TRBJ2-1; d_gene: NA; len: 17; v_gene: TRBV5-1
CDR3aa: CASSLWGRGELDTQYF; j_gene: TRBJ2-3; d_gene: TRBD2; len: 16; v_gene: TRBV7-2
CDR3aa: CASSQTSGQGNTEAFF; j_gene: TRBJ1-1; d_gene: TRBD1; len: 16; v_gene: TRBV7-9
CDR3aa: CASGAGESGNTIYF; j_gene: TRBJ1-3; d_gene: NA; len: 14; v_gene: TRBV3-1/TRBV3-2
CDR3aa: CASSEAGTEAGAFF; j_gene: TRBJ1-1; d_gene: TRBD1; len: 14; v_gene: TRBV6-1
CDR3aa: CASSLIPDQYNEQFF; j_gene: TRBJ2-1; d_gene: NA; len: 15; v_gene: TRBV5-1
CDR3aa: CASSRGGGGSTDTQYF; j_gene: TRBJ2-3; d_gene: TRBD2; len: 16; v_gene: TRBV9
CDR3aa: CASSVTAGQSSYNEQFF; j_gene: TRBJ2-1; d_gene: NA; len: 17; v_gene: TRBV18
CDR3aa: CASSSPDSSSYNSPLHF; j_gene: TRBJ1-6; d_gene: NA; len: 17; v_gene: TRBV11-2
CDR3aa: CASSQGANEKLFF; j_gene: TRBJ1-4; d_gene: NA; len: 13; v_gene: TRBV3-1/TRBV3-2
CDR3aa: CASSLDGQAEKYEQYF; j_gene: TRBJ2-7; d_gene: TRBD1; len: 16; v_gene: TRBV5-1
CDR3aa: CASSAVANEQFF; j_gene: TRBJ2-1; d_gene: NA; len: 12; v_gene: TRBV10-2
CDR3aa: CASSRQVGNTEAFF; j_gene: TRBJ1-1; d_gene: NA; len: 14; v_gene: TRBV5-4
CDR3aa: CASSVGQGSSYEQYF; j_gene: TRBJ2-7; d_gene: TRBD1; len: 15; v_gene: TRBV5-4